This T cell receptor (beta chain) was observed in a study of shared clonotypes between healthy human individuals. The authors' processing: ImmunoSEQ junction-only sequences lacked quality scores, so their filtering differed. Produced via immunoSEQ multiplex PCR; TCRdb's table is partial and in-frame only. V and J calls plus clone size are reproduced from that table; the DNA served to infer D and trimming. The repertoire holds about 1,900,000 clones, with about 95% as singletons. Remarks on this clone: Its cognate antigen is unknown.

Selected positively for CCR7 and CD45RO-negative, naive CD8 cells excluded terminally differentiated effector memory CD45RA+ cells. Study-wide results and limits: Expectations were that clonotype sharing among donors would be affected by sequencing depth.

The CDR3 covers 14 residues. Trimming shortened V by 3 bases and J by 2 bases, and 11 bases separated the two germline ends. CDR1 SEHNR and CDR2 FQNEAQ come from the germline V gene (reference sequence). The TCR sequence derives from a young man in good health. The sequenced sample consisted of naive CD8+ T cells sorted from blood. This chain links TRBV7-9 with TRBJ2-7; possible D gene TRBD1, 5 bases. CDR3 sequence reads: CASSLADMAYEQYF. The CDR3 region has the DNA TGTGCCAGCAGCTTGGCGGACATGGCCTACGAGCAGTACTTC. The full variable domain, rest sourced from reference TRBV7-9 and TRBJ2-7, is DTGVSQNPRHKITKRGQNVTFRCDPISEHNRLYWYRQTLGQGPEFLTYFQNEAQLEKSRLLSDRFSAERPKGSFSTLEIQRTEQGDSAMYLCASSLADMAYEQYFGPGTRLTVT.